The 30 T cell receptor beta chains given below trace back to one sample, sequenced in a study of blood T cell repertoires in COVID-19. Data came from immunoSEQ multiplex PCR; TCRdb stores just in-frame clones and leaves some out. The repertoire has some 340,000 clones, about four fifths of them found once; the top ten carry 2.5% to 3%. The sample comprised peripheral blood. These receptors originate from a man younger than 45 with active or convalescent COVID-19.

This clone was observed a single time. The genes are TRBV30 and TRBJ1-5; D is undetermined. This CDR3 contains 13 residues. Germline V gene lookup returns CDR1 GTSNPN and CDR2 SVGIG (reference sequence). V dropped 2 bases and J dropped 7 bases, with 12 bases sitting between them. The CDR3 protein is CAWSMREVQPQHF. DNA of the CDR3: TGTGCCTGGAGTATGAGGGAGGTGCAGCCCCAGCATTTT. Full variable domain (outside the CDR3, taken from reference TRBV30 and TRBJ1-5): SQTIHQWPATLVQPVGSPLSLECTVEGTSNPNLYWYRQAAGRGLQLLFYSVGIGQISSEVPQNLSASRPQDRQFILSSKKLLLSDSGFYLCAWSMREVQPQHFGDGTRLSIL.

The chain joins TRBV25-1 to TRBJ1-6; D remains ambiguous. The CDR3 has 14 residues. Trimming cost V 4 bases and J 5 bases, with 9 bases left between them. Germline V CDR1 and CDR2: MGHDK, SYGVNS. The CDR3 loop is CASSVGRDNSPLHF. The CDR3 nucleotides read TGTGCCAGCAGTGTGGGCCGAGATAATTCACCCCTCCACTTT.

J is TRBJ2-7 and V is TRBV28, with 9 bases aligning to TRBD2. The germline V gene has CDR1 MDHEN and CDR2 SYDVKM. The CDR3 is made up of 14 amino acids. With 3 bases clipped from V and 5 bases from J, the junction kept 5 bases outside the gene matches. CDR3 sequence: CASSLGSGRNEQYF. Here the CDR3 DNA reads TGTGCCAGCAGTTTGGGTAGCGGGAGAAACGAGCAGTACTTC. The full variable domain, rest sourced from reference TRBV28 and TRBJ2-7, is DVKVTQSSRYLVKRTGEKVFLECVQDMDHENMFWYRQDPGLGLRLIYFSYDVKMKEKGDIPEGYSVSREKKERFSLILESASTNQTSMYLCASSLGSGRNEQYFGPGTRLTVT.

The gene calls are TRBV19 and TRBJ1-1; a weak D match, TRBD1 (5 bases). V dropped 5 bases and J dropped 5 bases, with 27 bases sitting between them. From germline, CDR1 is LNHDA and CDR2 SQIVND (reference sequence). The CDR3 runs to 18 residues. DNA for the CDR3: TGTGCCAGTAGTTGGAGGGGACCCCCAGTTATTTCGAGAACTGAAGCTTTCTTT. Residues: CASSWRGPPVISRTEAFF.

J is TRBJ1-3 and V is TRBV29-1; no definite D call. Trimming removed 4 bases at V and 0 bases at J, with 10 bases between. This CDR3 has 14 residues. Germline V CDR1 and CDR2: SQVTM, ANQGSEA. CDR3 sequence (DNA): TGCAGCGTTGGCGGCGGGGTCTCTGGAAACACCATATATTTT. Translation gives CSVGGGVSGNTIYF.

The V and J genes are TRBV5-1 and TRBJ1-4; D is unclear. CDR3 length: 13 amino acids. Germline CDR1 and CDR2: SGHRS and YFSETQ. The V end lost 4 bases, the J end lost 8 bases, and 12 bases lay between the germline ends. CDR3 coding DNA: TGCGCCAGCAGCCCATCGGGTGGGGAAAAACTGTTTTTT. It codes for CASSPSGGEKLFF.

V usage is TRBV7-2 and J usage is TRBJ2-7; weak D call: TRBD2 (6 bases). The CDR3 runs to 15 residues. The germline V gene encodes CDR1 SGHTA and CDR2 FQGNSA. Trimming removed 0 bases at V and 5 bases at J, with 14 bases between. The DNA for the CDR3 is TGTGCCAGCAGCTTAGCGTTGGGGGGAAACGACGAGCAGTACTTC. It encodes CASSLALGGNDEQYF.

This rearrangement joins TRBV9 to TRBJ1-1, with 7 nucleotides matching TRBD1. The length of the CDR3 is 15 residues. V was pared by 0 bases and J by 3 bases, with 5 bases of the junction left unmatched. Per the germline V gene, CDR1 is SGDLS and CDR2 is YYNGEE. CDR3 DNA: TGTGCCAGCAGCGTAGATCAGGGGGGTGACACTGAAGCTTTCTTT. Translating gives CASSVDQGGDTEAFF.

The table lists this clone with a few counts. V is TRBV15 and J is TRBJ1-2; D possibly corresponds to TRBD1 (6 bases). The V end lost 1 base, the J end lost 0 bases, and 21 bases lay between the germline ends. Germline-derived CDR1 and CDR2 are LNHNV and YYDKDF (reference sequence). There are 19 residues in the CDR3. Here the CDR3 reads CATSRARSGRGYPNYGYTF. The CDR3 region has the DNA TGTGCCACCAGCAGAGCGAGATCAGGGAGGGGGTACCCTAACTATGGCTACACCTTC.

V usage is TRBV3-1 (or the pseudogene TRBV3-2) and J usage is TRBJ2-1, with D maybe TRBD1 (5 bases). CDR1 is LGHDT, CDR2 YNNKEL, per germline (reference sequence). The length of the CDR3 is 16 residues. Trimming removed 0 bases at V and 4 bases at J, with 13 bases between. The DNA for the CDR3 is TGTGCCAGCAGCCAAGAAGGGGCGAGAGGATACAATGAGCAGTTCTTC. Its translation: CASSQEGARGYNEQFF.

The chain carries TRBV6-6 and TRBJ1-5, with D hard to call. Trimming took off 6 bases at V and 8 bases at J, with 14 bases between the two ends. The CDR3 length is 13 residues. Germline V gene lookup returns CDR1 MNHNY and CDR2 SVGAGI (reference sequence). The DNA for the CDR3 is TGTGCCAGCAGCCCCGGCGTTGGAGAGCCCCAGCATTTT. This translates into CASSPGVGEPQHF.

J is TRBJ2-7 and V is TRBV5-1; TRBD2 might be the D (5 bases). Germline V gene data show CDR1 as SGHRS and CDR2 as YFSETQ. V was shortened by 5 bases and J by 2 bases, with 11 bases between the two germline ends. The CDR3 runs to 13 residues. The CDR3 region has the DNA TGCGCCAGCAGACGGACGGGAACCTACGAGCAGTACTTC. This encodes CASRRTGTYEQYF. The full variable domain, its missing parts supplied by reference TRBV5-1 and TRBJ2-7, is KAGVTQTPRYLIKTRGQQVTLSCSPISGHRSVSWYQQTPGQGLQFLFEYFSETQRNKGNFPGRFSGRQFSNSRSEMNVSTLELGDSALYLCASRRTGTYEQYFGPGTRLTVT.

The V gene is TRBV25-1, the J gene TRBJ2-2; 7 nucleotides line up with TRBD1. The CDR3 is 14 amino acids. Germline V CDR1 and CDR2: MGHDK, SYGVNS. Germline trimming cut 5 bases from V and 4 bases from J; bases unmatched to any gene: 4. Written as DNA, the CDR3 is TGTGCCAGCAGTTCCGGGACAGCCACCGGGGAGCTGTTTTTT. Translated, it gives CASSSGTATGELFF.

The chain is built from TRBV4-1 and TRBJ2-5; a weak D match, TRBD1 (6 bases). Germline lookup yields CDR1 MGHRA and CDR2 YSYEKL. The CDR3 runs 14 residues. V lost 2 bases and J lost 3, with 10 bases in between. CDR3 region: CASSQKQGKETQYF. The CDR3 nucleotides read TGCGCCAGCAGCCAAAAACAGGGAAAAGAGACCCAGTACTTC.

Details on this clone: A junction end diverges from the germline sequence, so it may reflect a read error. The chain joins TRBV5-4 to TRBJ1-5, with D possibly being TRBD1 (6 bases). The CDR3 has 15 amino acids. CDR1 and CDR2 (germline): SGHNT, YYREEE (reference sequence). The CDR3 region is CASSLGPGGNQPQHF. The CDR3 nucleotides read TGTGCCAGCAGTTTGGGCCCAGGGGGCAATCAGCCCCAGCATTTT.

The CDR3 coding sequence is TGTGCCAGCAGTTCGGGACAGGGGAACTATGGCTACACCTTC. Translating it yields CASSSGQGNYGYTF. V gene TRBV28 combines with J gene TRBJ1-2, with 10 bases matching TRBD1. V lost 4 bases to trimming and J lost 2 bases; unmatched junction nucleotides: 1. The CDR3 totals 14 residues. The germline CDR1 and CDR2 sequences are MDHEN and SYDVKM.

J is TRBJ2-2 and V is TRBV19, with 7 bases lining up with TRBD2. Unmatched junction bases numbered 12, after V lost 7 bases and J lost 7 bases. Germline V lookup: CDR1 LNHDA, CDR2 SQIVND (reference sequence). The CDR3 extends over 15 amino acids. The CDR3 here is CASTQMRELDGELFF. In DNA form, the CDR3 reads TGTGCCAGTACCCAAATGCGGGAGCTGGACGGGGAGCTGTTTTTT.

This chain uses TRBV5-1 with TRBJ2-5; TRBD2 matches at 8 bases. The length of the CDR3 is 18 residues. Per the germline V gene, CDR1 is SGHRS and CDR2 is YFSETQ. Trimming at V came to 0 bases and at J to 3 bases, leaving 13 bases not matched to a gene. CDR3 sequence (DNA): TGCGCCAGCAGCTTGGGTCCTAGCGGGCTCCCTAAGAAAGAGACCCAGTACTTC. Protein product: CASSLGPSGLPKKETQYF.

The genes are TRBV5-4 and TRBJ2-3; D call uncertain. The V gene's germline CDR1 is SGHNT and CDR2 YYREEE (reference sequence). The CDR3 length is 13 residues. V lost 4 bases to trimming and J lost 2 bases, with 8 bases between them. DNA for the CDR3: TGTGCCAGCAGCCTCCCTACCACAGATACGCAGTATTTT. Amino acid sequence: CASSLPTTDTQYF.

This clone was detected only a few times. This rearrangement joins TRBV4-3 to TRBJ2-7; tentative D call: TRBD1 (5 bases). This CDR3 spans 16 amino acids. Germline CDR1 is LGHNA and CDR2 is YSLEER. V lost 0 bases and J lost 2, with 14 bases in between. The CDR3 nucleotides are TGCGCCAGCAGCCAAGATCGAGCAGGGATTACCTACGAGCAGTACTTC. Translating it yields CASSQDRAGITYEQYF.

The V gene is TRBV6-6, the J gene TRBJ2-1; TRBD2 matches at 10 bases. Germline V gene sequence: CDR1 MNHNY, CDR2 SVGAGI (reference sequence). The CDR3 runs 16 residues. After removal of 4 bases from V and 3 bases from J, the junction contained 6 bases not matched to a gene. CDR3 in amino acids: CASSSSLAGGYNEQFF. Here the CDR3 DNA reads TGTGCCAGCAGTTCCTCATTAGCGGGGGGCTACAATGAGCAGTTCTTC.

This clone showed up just a few times. The rearrangement links TRBV4-3 to TRBJ1-1; D is unclear. CDR1 is LGHNA and CDR2 is YSLEER in the germline V gene. The length of the CDR3 is 14 residues. Trimming shortened V by 0 bases and J by 2 bases, and 7 bases separated the two germline ends. Written as DNA, the CDR3 is TGCGCCAGCAGCCAAGATGGCATTAACACTGAAGCTTTCTTT. This gives the protein CASSQDGINTEAFF.

This clone was seen only a few times. This chain connects TRBV28 to TRBJ2-7, with D possibly matching TRBD2 (5 bases). Per germline, CDR1 MDHEN and CDR2 SYDVKM. This CDR3 is built from 13 residues. Trimming took 6 bases from V and 3 from J, leaving 12 bases between them. This chain's CDR3 is CASSPQTSYEQYF. The CDR3 DNA sequence: TGTGCCAGCAGCCCCCAAACTAGCTACGAGCAGTACTTC. Combining the CDR3 with reference TRBV28 and TRBJ2-7 gives the whole variable domain DVKVTQSSRYLVKRTGEKVFLECVQDMDHENMFWYRQDPGLGLRLIYFSYDVKMKEKGDIPEGYSVSREKKERFSLILESASTNQTSMYLCASSPQTSYEQYFGPGTRLTVT.

V and J are TRBV7-9 and TRBJ1-3; D ambiguous. Germline V gives CDR1 SEHNR, CDR2 FQNEAQ (reference sequence). Trimming stripped 3 bases from V and 2 bases from J, with 5 bases between. The CDR3 loop spans 13 amino acids. The chain's CDR3 is CASSLQAGNTIYF. DNA for the CDR3: TGTGCCAGCAGCTTGCAGGCTGGAAACACCATATATTTT. Based on the CDR3 plus reference TRBV7-9 and TRBJ1-3, the full variable domain is DTGVSQNPRHKITKRGQNVTFRCDPISEHNRLYWYRQTLGQGPEFLTYFQNEAQLEKSRLLSDRFSAERPKGSFSTLEIQRTEQGDSAMYLCASSLQAGNTIYFGEGSWLTVV.

The rearrangement links TRBV29-1 to TRBJ1-1; the match to TRBD1 covers 8 bases. Germline V lookup: CDR1 SQVTM, CDR2 ANQGSEA. The length of the CDR3 is 13 residues. With 5 bases clipped from V and 1 base from J, the junction kept 3 bases outside the gene matches. The CDR3 sequence is CSVPGTGNTEAFF. The CDR3, as DNA: TGCAGCGTTCCAGGGACAGGGAACACTGAAGCTTTCTTT.

The J gene is TRBJ1-4, the V gene TRBV23-1; 7 positions agree with TRBD1. TRBV23-1 falls under the ORF class, with uncertain function. This CDR3 region has 14 residues. Trimming at V came to 0 bases and at J to 8 bases, leaving 3 bases not matched to a gene. DNA for the CDR3: TGCGCCAGCAGTCAATCAAGCAGGGGGGAAAAACTGTTTTTT. Its protein product is CASSQSSRGEKLFF.

This clone was observed once. The rearrangement joins TRBV7-9 to TRBJ1-2; 8 bases match TRBD1. This CDR3 is built from 14 residues. J lost 7 bases, V lost 5 bases, and 9 bases had no gene match. Germline V gene lookup returns CDR1 SEHNR and CDR2 FQNEAQ (reference sequence). The CDR3 DNA reads as TGTGCCAGCAGCCCCAGGGGGCCGGGTGGTGGCTACACCTTC. Protein: CASSPRGPGGGYTF.

The CDR3 DNA sequence: TGTGCCAGTAGTGTAACAGGGCAAGAAAAACTGTTTTTT. This translates into CASSVTGQEKLFF. The chain is built from TRBV19 and TRBJ1-4; D is possibly TRBD1 (6 bases). The germline V gene encodes CDR1 LNHDA and CDR2 SQIVND (reference sequence). This CDR3 contains 13 residues. V was shortened by 5 bases and J by 8 bases, with 12 bases between the two germline ends.

The V and J genes are TRBV11-2 and TRBJ1-5, with D uncertain. V was cut by 4 bases and J by 4 bases, with 5 bases left in between. The CDR3 contains 12 residues. CDR1 and CDR2 (germline): SGHAT, FQNNGV. DNA for the CDR3: TGTGCCAGCAGCTCCCAGAATCAGCCCCAGCATTTT. Translating it yields CASSSQNQPQHF.

The V and J genes are TRBV30 and TRBJ1-2; D gene uncertain. The CDR3 length is 16 residues. From germline, CDR1 is GTSNPN and CDR2 SVGIG (reference sequence). V was pared by 3 bases and J by 6 bases, with 23 bases between. CDR3 in DNA: TGTGCCTGGAGCCTTGGAGGGAGGGCGTTGGCCGATGGCTACACCTTC. Translated: CAWSLGGRALADGYTF.